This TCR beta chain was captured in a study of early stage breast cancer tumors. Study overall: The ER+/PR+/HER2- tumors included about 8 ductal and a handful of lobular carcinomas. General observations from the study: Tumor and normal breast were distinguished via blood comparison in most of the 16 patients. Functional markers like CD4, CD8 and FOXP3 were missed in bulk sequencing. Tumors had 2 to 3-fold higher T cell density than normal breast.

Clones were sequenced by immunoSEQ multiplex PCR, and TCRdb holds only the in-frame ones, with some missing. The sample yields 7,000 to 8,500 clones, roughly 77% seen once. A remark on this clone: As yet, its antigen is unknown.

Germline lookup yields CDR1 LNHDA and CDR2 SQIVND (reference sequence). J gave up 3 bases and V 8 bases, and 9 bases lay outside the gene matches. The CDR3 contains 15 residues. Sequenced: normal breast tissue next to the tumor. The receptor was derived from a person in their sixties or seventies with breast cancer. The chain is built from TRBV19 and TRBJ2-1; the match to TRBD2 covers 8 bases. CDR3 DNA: TGTGCCAGTCGAAGATCGGGGGGGATCTACAATGAGCAGTTCTTC. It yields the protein CASRRSGGIYNEQFF.